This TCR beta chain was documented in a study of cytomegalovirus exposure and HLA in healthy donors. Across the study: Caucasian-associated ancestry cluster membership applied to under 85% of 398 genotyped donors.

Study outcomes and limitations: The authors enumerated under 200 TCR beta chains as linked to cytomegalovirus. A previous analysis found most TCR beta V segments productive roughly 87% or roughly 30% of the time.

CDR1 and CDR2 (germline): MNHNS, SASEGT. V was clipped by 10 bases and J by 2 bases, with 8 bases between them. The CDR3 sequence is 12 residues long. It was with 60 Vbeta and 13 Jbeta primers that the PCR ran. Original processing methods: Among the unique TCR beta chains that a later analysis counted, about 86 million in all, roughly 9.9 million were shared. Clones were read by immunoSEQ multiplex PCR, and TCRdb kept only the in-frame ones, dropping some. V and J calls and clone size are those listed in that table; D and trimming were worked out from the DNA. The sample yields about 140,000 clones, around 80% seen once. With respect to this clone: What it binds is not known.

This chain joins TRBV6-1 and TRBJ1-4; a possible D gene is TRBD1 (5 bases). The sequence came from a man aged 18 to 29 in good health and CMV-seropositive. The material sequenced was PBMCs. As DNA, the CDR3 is TGTGCCACTGGGGCGACTAATGAAAAACTGTTTTTT. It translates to CATGATNEKLFF.